The 25 T cell receptor beta chains listed next were all sequenced from one sample in a study of T cells in Graves' hyperthyroidism and ophthalmopathy. Amplification targeted TCR beta CDR3 regions from RNA transcripts. First-round RT-PCR of the TCR CDR3 relied on the HTBI primer set. TCRdb reprocessed the multiplex PCR reads via MiXCR and lists one record per CDR3 protein. Counted here are around 600,000 distinct CDR3 sequences, roughly 14% occurring once; the ten biggest clones make up about an eighth. The sequenced material came from blood. The receptors here all came from a woman aged 45-65 years with Graves' ophthalmopathy.

This chain joins TRBV15 and TRBJ2-5; TRBD2 matches at 10 bases. The length of the CDR3 is 15 residues. Per germline, CDR1 LNHNV and CDR2 YYDKDF (reference sequence). The trim removed 4 bases at V and 5 bases at J, leaving 7 bases unmatched. CDR3 protein: CATSTLAGDGETQYF. For the CDR3, the DNA is TGTGCCACCAGCACCCTAGCGGGAGACGGGGAGACCCAGTACTTC.

This clonotype was counted many times. The genes are TRBV9 and TRBJ2-3, with D tentatively TRBD1 (5 bases). V lost 3 bases, J lost 0 bases, and 8 bases lay in between. The germline CDR1 and CDR2 sequences are SGDLS and YYNGEE. The CDR3 length is 14 residues. The CDR3 protein is CASSDRRSTDTQYF. The CDR3 nucleotides read TGTGCCAGCAGCGACAGGCGGAGCACAGATACGCAGTATTTT.

The chain links TRBV6-5 to TRBJ2-1; D remains unclear. V lost 2 bases to trimming and J lost 0 bases, with 29 bases between them. This CDR3 has 22 amino acids. CDR1 is MNHEY and CDR2 is SVGAGI in the germline V gene. For the CDR3, the DNA is TGTGCCAGCAGTTACCCAGATCGAGTAGCCGCTTCCCTTTTTTCCTCCTACAATGAGCAGTTCTTC. The encoded protein is CASSYPDRVAASLFSSYNEQFF.

Many counts were recorded for this clonotype. In DNA, the CDR3 is TGTGCCAGCAGCTTAGGCCCGGTAGCGGGAAGGGGCGAGCAGTACTTC. Its protein product is CASSLGPVAGRGEQYF. This sequence joins TRBV7-6 and TRBJ2-7, with TRBD2 identical over 8 bases. The CDR3 is 16 residues long. With 1 base clipped from V and 6 bases from J, the junction kept 11 bases outside the gene matches. In germline, CDR1 is SGHVS, CDR2 FNYEAQ.

This clonotype has a handful of counts. The V call is TRBV29-1, the J call TRBJ2-1; the D call may be TRBD1 or TRBD2 (6 bases each). Germline CDR1 SQVTM, CDR2 ANQGSEA. Between the trimmed V and J ends, which lost 0 bases and 12 bases, there was a span of 12 bases. CDR3 size: 12 residues. The DNA for the CDR3 is TGCAGCGTTGAAGATCGGGGGACATGGCAGTTCTTC. This gives the protein CSVEDRGTWQFF.

The chain links TRBV6-1 to TRBJ2-1, with 13 nucleotides matching TRBD2. The V gene's germline CDR1 is MNHNS and CDR2 SASEGT. With V trimmed by 6 bases and J by 9 bases, 11 bases remained unmatched. The length of the CDR3 is 16 residues. The CDR3 DNA is TGTGCCAGCAGCGATACTAGCGGGAGGGCCAGGGTTGAGCAGTTCTTC. Its translation is CASSDTSGRARVEQFF.

This clonotype appeared a few times. The V and J genes are TRBV4-1 and TRBJ1-1, with 7 bases lining up with TRBD1. Trimming cost V 5 bases and J 2 bases; bases outside gene matches: 8. Germline V gene data show CDR1 as MGHRA and CDR2 as YSYEKL. The CDR3 is 15 residues long. The CDR3 is CASSKRQGPNTEAFF. The CDR3 region has the DNA TGCGCCAGCAGCAAACGACAGGGACCCAACACTGAAGCTTTCTTT.

As concerns this clonotype: This may come from a read error, since a much larger clone is one base off. The chain has TRBV6-2 or TRBV6-3 and TRBJ1-1, with D perhaps matching TRBD1 (6 bases). Per the germline V gene, CDR1 is MNHEY and CDR2 is SVGEGT. This CDR3 is 12 amino acids long. The CDR3 DNA reads TGTGCCAGCAGTCCAGGGGAAAATGAAGCTCTCTTT. It is translated as CASSPGENEALF.

The chain uses TRBV4-3 and TRBJ2-3; TRBD1 is a possible D gene (6 bases). The germline V and J ends were trimmed by 0 bases and 1 base, with 14 bases remaining between them. From germline, CDR1 is LGHNA and CDR2 YSLEER. There are 17 residues in the CDR3. The CDR3 region has the DNA TGCGCCAGCAGCCAAGAAGGTAGAGGGGGAGGCACAGATACGCAGTATTTT. Protein: CASSQEGRGGGTDTQYF.

This clonotype was counted ten times or more. The J gene is TRBJ2-7, the V gene TRBV12-3 or TRBV12-4; 10 bases fit TRBD2. J was trimmed by 6 bases and V by 3 bases; bases with no gene match: 5. The CDR3 has 14 amino acids. The CDR3 DNA reads TGTGCCAGCAGTTTGCTACTAGCGGGATCCGAGCAGTACTTC. This translates into CASSLLLAGSEQYF.

This clonotype was observed at least ten times. V gene TRBV5-1 combines with J gene TRBJ2-3, with TRBD2 identical over 9 bases. Germline V lookup: CDR1 SGHRS, CDR2 YFSETQ. This CDR3 is built from 14 residues. V lost 5 bases to trimming and J lost 2 bases; unmatched junction nucleotides: 3. The CDR3 loop reads CASRGLALTDTQYF. CDR3 in DNA: TGCGCCAGCAGAGGACTAGCGCTCACAGATACGCAGTATTTT.

This clonotype was counted at least ten times. The chain links TRBV7-2 to TRBJ2-3; D may match TRBD1 or TRBD2 (7 bases each). Germline loops: CDR1 SGHTA, CDR2 FQGNSA. The V gene lost 5 bases and the J gene lost 2 bases, with 14 bases spanning the gap. The CDR3 has 15 amino acids. CDR3 nucleotides: TGTGCCAGCAGCCCAGGGGGGGGCTACACAGATACGCAGTATTTT. As protein: CASSPGGGYTDTQYF.

This clonotype came up a few times. The chain uses TRBV2 and TRBJ2-1; no firm D call. From germline, CDR1 is SNHLY and CDR2 FYNNEI. The CDR3 consists of 11 residues. The germline V and J ends were trimmed by 6 bases and 9 bases, with 9 bases remaining between them. The CDR3 is CASRIRIEQFF. The CDR3 nucleotides are TGTGCCAGCAGGATCAGGATTGAGCAGTTCTTC.

This clonotype has ten or more counts. This chain uses TRBV5-1 with TRBJ1-2; D is possibly TRBD1 (5 bases). Trimming took 0 bases from V and 8 from J, leaving 14 bases between them. Germline loops: CDR1 SGHRS, CDR2 YFSETQ. The CDR3 is 14 residues long. CDR3 nucleotide sequence: TGCGCCAGCAGCTTGGAACGGGGGTTGAGAGGCTACACCTTC. Amino acid sequence: CASSLERGLRGYTF.

Comments on this clonotype: A read error may explain this, as a much larger clone is one base away. The chain is built from TRBV7-3 and TRBJ1-5; D unclear. V was shortened by 11 bases and J by 6 bases, with 23 bases between the two germline ends. Germline V gives CDR1 SGHTA, CDR2 FQGTGA. The CDR3 spans 15 residues. This chain's CDR3 is CAGVQQLASLQPQHF. The CDR3 nucleotides read TGTGCCGGAGTCCAGCAGCTTGCGTCCCTTCAGCCCCAGCATTTT. The whole variable domain, remainder taken from reference TRBV7-3 and TRBJ1-5, is GAGVSQTPSNKVTEKGKYVELRCDPISGHTALYWYRQSLGQGPEFLIYFQGTGAADDSGLPNDRFFAVRPEGSVSTLKIQRTERGDSAVYLCAGVQQLASLQPQHFGDGTRLSIL.

In its sample, this clonotype was seen a few times. The chain uses TRBV4-1 and TRBJ2-1; 8 nucleotides match TRBD2. The trim removed 1 base at V and 7 bases at J, leaving 6 bases unmatched. The CDR3 sequence is 15 residues long. CDR1 is MGHRA, CDR2 YSYEKL, per germline. CDR3 coding DNA: TGCGCCAGCAGCCAAGGACTAGCGATGGGGAATGAGCAGTTCTTC. Amino acid sequence: CASSQGLAMGNEQFF.

In this sample, this clonotype turned up many times. The chain recombines TRBV12-3 or TRBV12-4 with TRBJ2-2, with D possibly being TRBD1 (6 bases). There are 16 residues in the CDR3. Trimming took off 7 bases at V and 1 base at J, with 16 bases between the two ends. The CDR3 sequence is CASKISGEKNTGELFF. CDR3 bases: TGTGCCAGCAAAATATCAGGGGAAAAGAACACCGGGGAGCTGTTTTTT.

The chain uses TRBV27 and TRBJ1-5; 10 positions agree with TRBD1. In germline, CDR1 is MNHEY, CDR2 SMNVEV (reference sequence). The V segment lost 4 bases and the J segment 6 bases; nucleotides outside the gene matches: 6. The CDR3 is 15 residues long. CDR3 in DNA: TGTGCCAGCAGTTCCACGGACAGGGGGGGTCAGCCCCAGCATTTT. This translates into CASSSTDRGGQPQHF.

This clonotype was counted a few times. This chain joins TRBV12-5 and TRBJ1-1; unclear D gene. From germline, CDR1 is LGHNT and CDR2 FRNRAP. CDR3 length: 14 amino acids. V lost 1 base to trimming and J lost 1 base, with 7 bases between them. CDR3 loop: CASGLGQRNTEAFF. CDR3 nucleotides: TGTGCTAGTGGTTTGGGGCAAAGGAACACTGAAGCTTTCTTT.

The sample holds many counts of this clonotype. J is TRBJ1-1 and V is TRBV5-1; no firm D call. The CDR3 is made up of 13 amino acids. Trimming left V 5 bases short and J 2 bases short, with 10 bases between. Germline V lookup: CDR1 SGHRS, CDR2 YFSETQ. DNA for the CDR3: TGCGCCAGCAGGCAGAACAGTAACACTGAAGCTTTCTTT. Amino acid sequence: CASRQNSNTEAFF. The variable domain in full, completed from reference TRBV5-1 and TRBJ1-1, reads KAGVTQTPRYLIKTRGQQVTLSCSPISGHRSVSWYQQTPGQGLQFLFEYFSETQRNKGNFPGRFSGRQFSNSRSEMNVSTLELGDSALYLCASRQNSNTEAFFGQGTRLTVV.

This clonotype was recorded many times. The chain employs TRBV6-1 and TRBJ2-7, with D perhaps matching TRBD1 (7 bases). CDR1 MNHNS and CDR2 SASEGT come from the germline V gene. CDR3 length: 17 amino acids. V gave up 3 bases and J gave up 5 bases, with 23 bases separating them. CDR3 DNA: TGTGCCAGCAGTGACCGGGCGGACAGGAGGGCCTATCACGAGCAGTACTTC. As protein: CASSDRADRRAYHEQYF.

In this sample, this clonotype turned up many times. As DNA, the CDR3 is TGTGCCAGCAGCTTAGTCCGCGCTAACTATGGCTACACCTTC. This sequence encodes CASSLVRANYGYTF. The chain employs TRBV7-9 and TRBJ1-2, with D unclear. CDR1 is SEHNR, CDR2 FQNEAQ, per germline (reference sequence). Deletions cut 1 base from V and 0 bases from J, with 6 bases between. The CDR3 has 14 residues.

This clonotype was counted ten times or more. This chain uses TRBV12-3 or TRBV12-4 with TRBJ2-5; 7 bases align to TRBD2. The J segment lost 5 bases and the V segment lost 7 bases, leaving 13 bases of the junction unmatched. CDR3 length equals 15 residues. CDR3 DNA sequence: TGTGCCAGCACCCCTCGTGGGAGGGCCTGGGAGACCCAGTACTTC. Amino acids: CASTPRGRAWETQYF.

This clonotype was recorded a few times. The chain has TRBV20-1 and TRBJ2-3; D remains ambiguous. The CDR3 covers 13 residues. Germline lookup yields CDR1 DFQATT and CDR2 SNEGSKA (reference sequence). With 3 bases removed from V and 0 bases from J, the gap between germline ends came to 7 bases. In DNA, the CDR3 is TGCAGTGCTAGTAACGGAAGCACAGATACGCAGTATTTT. Translating gives CSASNGSTDTQYF.

This clonotype was counted at least ten times. This chain links TRBV27 with TRBJ2-3; D is uncertain. CDR1 MNHEY and CDR2 SMNVEV come from the germline V gene (reference sequence). V gave up 6 bases and J gave up 7 bases, with 14 bases separating them. The CDR3 spans 13 residues. The CDR3 region is CASSFARRNTQYF. The CDR3 DNA is TGTGCCAGCAGCTTTGCGCGGCGAAATACGCAGTATTTT.